This passage covers 20 T cell receptor beta chains from one sample sequenced in a study of identical twins' blood T cells. Via MiXCR, TCRdb re-called the 5' RACE reads, giving one row per CDR3 protein. The sample lists roughly 380,000 distinct CDR3 sequences; 25% to 35% were seen once. Sequencing input: PBMCs. The receptors stem from a woman aged 18-49 years in good health.

This clonotype was observed a handful of times. This sequence joins TRBV29-1 and TRBJ1-1, with no clear D. The V and J ends lost 0 bases and 4 bases respectively, with 12 bases between them. CDR3 size: 14 residues. Germline CDR1 reads SQVTM; CDR2 reads ANQGSEA. CDR3 DNA sequence: TGCAGCGTTGAAGATCGGGTGCTAGTCACTGAAGCTTTCTTT. Its protein is CSVEDRVLVTEAFF.

The chain is built from TRBV29-1 and TRBJ2-7; D ambiguous. V lost 4 bases to trimming and J lost 0 bases, with 7 bases between them. Germline V gene lookup returns CDR1 SQVTM and CDR2 ANQGSEA. This CDR3 is built from 12 residues. The CDR3 loop reads CSVVDISYEQYF. The CDR3 nucleotides read TGCAGCGTTGTAGACATCTCCTACGAGCAGTACTTC.

This clonotype was seen a few times. The CDR3 reads CSARAGVGEKLFF. CDR3 DNA: TGCAGTGCTAGGGCAGGGGTGGGAGAAAAACTGTTTTTT. The chain uses TRBV20-1 and TRBJ1-4; D may be TRBD1 (6 bases). With 3 bases removed from V and 8 bases from J, the gap between germline ends came to 13 bases. The CDR3 has 13 residues. Germline V gene data show CDR1 as DFQATT and CDR2 as SNEGSKA (reference sequence).

The rearrangement joins TRBV6-5 to TRBJ2-7; tentative D call: TRBD2 (5 bases). The V gene's germline CDR1 is MNHEY and CDR2 SVGAGI. The CDR3 sequence is 15 residues long. Trimming shortened V by 3 bases and J by 0 bases, and 12 bases separated the two germline ends. CDR3 loop: CASSYPSGNSYEQYF. CDR3 nucleotide sequence: TGTGCCAGCAGTTATCCTTCCGGGAACTCCTACGAGCAGTACTTC.

The chain recombines TRBV10-3 with TRBJ1-6; D is ambiguous. Trimming cost V 0 bases and J 7 bases, with 13 bases left between them. Looked up from germline, CDR1 is ENHRY and CDR2 is SYGVKD. This CDR3 region has 16 residues. This CDR3 is CAISESASGENSPLHF. In DNA, the CDR3 is TGTGCCATCAGTGAGTCCGCGTCTGGGGAGAATTCACCCCTCCACTTT.

This clonotype was observed at least ten times. This chain links TRBV29-1 with TRBJ1-1, with D tentatively TRBD1 (6 bases). Trimming removed 1 base from V and 3 bases from J, with 18 bases in between. Germline V gives CDR1 SQVTM, CDR2 ANQGSEA. The length of the CDR3 is 16 residues. The CDR3 protein is CSVEGVNWGQDTEAFF. The CDR3 nucleotides read TGCAGCGTTGAAGGGGTAAACTGGGGGCAGGACACTGAAGCTTTCTTT.

This clonotype was seen only a few times. The rearrangement links TRBV20-1 to TRBJ2-5; 11 bases agree with TRBD1. The CDR3 loop spans 16 amino acids. J lost 4 bases, V lost 6 bases, and 13 bases had no gene match. Germline V lookup: CDR1 DFQATT, CDR2 SNEGSKA (reference sequence). CDR3: CSATHAGDRGGETQYF. CDR3 sequence (DNA): TGCAGTGCGACACACGCCGGGGACAGGGGGGGAGAGACCCAGTACTTC.

This clonotype was picked up a small number of times. The chain joins TRBV12-3 or TRBV12-4 to TRBJ2-1, with 8 bases fitting TRBD2. Trimming at V came to 10 bases and at J to 14 bases, leaving 10 bases not matched to a gene. The CDR3 is 11 residues long. The CDR3 DNA is TGTGCCACCCTTTCGGGGGGGGATGAGTTCTTC. Its translation: CATLSGGDEFF.

This clonotype was detected only a few times. The chain joins TRBV9 to TRBJ2-3, with a weak D call TRBD2 (5 bases). Trimming took off 3 bases at V and 10 bases at J, with 12 bases between the two ends. The germline V gene has CDR1 SGDLS and CDR2 YYNGEE. There are 12 residues in the CDR3. The CDR3 protein is CASSGTSSSQYF. The CDR3 DNA reads as TGTGCCAGCAGCGGAACTAGTTCGTCGCAGTATTTT.

The rearrangement links TRBV2 to TRBJ1-1; D perhaps matches TRBD1 (6 bases). Trimming removed 8 bases at V and 8 bases at J, with 12 bases between. Germline V gene sequence: CDR1 SNHLY, CDR2 FYNNEI. CDR3 length equals 11 residues. CDR3 amino acids: CASVYGTEAFF. The CDR3 coding sequence is TGTGCCAGCGTGTATGGGACAGAAGCTTTCTTT.

This sequence joins TRBV5-1 and TRBJ1-4, with D unclear. The CDR3 totals 15 residues. Germline loops: CDR1 SGHRS, CDR2 YFSETQ. V lost 2 bases to trimming and J lost 3 bases, with 11 bases between them. The CDR3 coding sequence is TGCGCCAGCAGCTTAATGGGGAGGGCTAATGAAAAACTGTTTTTT. It is translated as CASSLMGRANEKLFF. Supplemented by reference TRBV5-1 and TRBJ1-4, the full variable domain reads KAGVTQTPRYLIKTRGQQVTLSCSPISGHRSVSWYQQTPGQGLQFLFEYFSETQRNKGNFPGRFSGRQFSNSRSEMNVSTLELGDSALYLCASSLMGRANEKLFFGSGTQLSVL.

The chain is built from TRBV12-3 or TRBV12-4 and TRBJ2-3; the match to TRBD2 covers 7 bases. V was pared by 3 bases and J by 6 bases, with 9 bases of the junction left unmatched. This CDR3 contains 15 residues. The CDR3 DNA reads as TGTGCCAGCAGTTTTCGGACTAGTGCGATTGATACGCAGTATTTT. Translation: CASSFRTSAIDTQYF.

This chain uses TRBV20-1 with TRBJ1-2, with TRBD1 matching 8 bases. The CDR3 contains 12 residues. Germline V gives CDR1 DFQATT, CDR2 SNEGSKA (reference sequence). With 6 bases clipped from V and 5 bases from J, the junction kept 5 bases outside the gene matches. The CDR3 DNA sequence: TGCAGTGCAGACAGGGGTTCTTATGGCTACACCTTC. It yields the protein CSADRGSYGYTF.

With respect to this clonotype: Possible read error: a much larger clone is one base away. This chain joins TRBV9 and TRBJ2-3; D call uncertain. The CDR3 consists of 11 residues. Germline V lookup: CDR1 SGDLS, CDR2 YYNGEE. Between the trimmed V and J ends, which lost 3 bases and 2 bases, there was a span of 1 base. The CDR3 coding sequence is TGTGCCAGCAGCGACACAGATACGCAGTATTTT. The encoded protein is CASSDTDTQYF.

Turning to this clonotype: At one end the junction does not follow the germline gene, possibly because of a read error. The genes are TRBV7-2 and TRBJ1-1; D ambiguous. The CDR3 is 13 amino acids. From germline, CDR1 is SGHTA and CDR2 FQGNSA. CDR3 DNA: TGTGCCAGCAGCGTAGAAATGAACACTGGAGCTTTCTTT. Its translation: CASSVEMNTGAFF.

About this clonotype: This may be a read error: a much more frequent sequence differs by one nucleotide. The V and J genes are TRBV20-1 and TRBJ2-7, with D tentatively TRBD2 (5 bases). This CDR3 contains 14 residues. CDR1 is DFQATT, CDR2 SNEGSKA, per germline (reference sequence). The CDR3 nucleotides read TGCGGTGCTAGAGAGGGTGGCTCATCCTACGAGCAGTACTTC. Residues: CGAREGGSSYEQYF.

This chain uses TRBV12-3 or TRBV12-4 with TRBJ2-2, with D hard to call. The CDR3 is 12 amino acids. Trimming removed 5 bases at V and 7 bases at J, with 8 bases between. DNA of the CDR3: TGTGCCAGCAGTGGCCCTGACGGGGAGCTGTTTTTT. Its protein product is CASSGPDGELFF.

A few counts support this clonotype. V gene TRBV6-6 combines with J gene TRBJ2-3; 10 bases map to TRBD2. From germline, CDR1 is MNHNY and CDR2 SVGAGI (reference sequence). This CDR3 contains 18 residues. V shed 6 bases, J shed 0 bases, and the junction held 12 bases outside the gene matches. The CDR3 loop reads CASRPHGAGGRSTDTQYF. As DNA, the CDR3 is TGTGCCAGCAGGCCCCACGGAGCGGGAGGGCGTAGCACAGATACGCAGTATTTT.

The CDR3 DNA sequence: TGCAGTGCTAGAATTGCGGGAGGAAGTGACTACACCTTC. Its translation is CSARIAGGSDYTF. The J gene is TRBJ1-2, the V gene TRBV20-1; D gene unclear. CDR3 length: 13 amino acids. Germline V gene sequence: CDR1 DFQATT, CDR2 SNEGSKA (reference sequence). The V and J ends lost 2 bases and 10 bases respectively, with 17 bases between them.

The chain carries TRBV29-1 and TRBJ1-1, with D unresolved. V shed 4 bases and J shed 11 bases, with 14 bases lying between them. The CDR3 length is 11 residues. Germline V gene sequence: CDR1 SQVTM, CDR2 ANQGSEA. CDR3 DNA sequence: TGCAGCGTTGTCGCAGGTGCGCGGGCTTTCTTT. Protein: CSVVAGARAFF.